This passage covers 21 T cell receptor beta chains from one sample sequenced in a study of glioma-infiltrating T cells after dendritic cell vaccination. Clones were read by immunoSEQ multiplex PCR, and TCRdb kept only the in-frame ones, dropping some. The sample lists almost 90,000 clones, roughly four fifths occurring once. Time point here: after dendritic cell vaccination, including at tumor progression/relapse. This material consisted of blood, taken after dendritic cell vaccination. These TCRs come from a human donor with glioblastoma.

The chain has TRBV30 and TRBJ2-2; D possibly corresponds to TRBD1 (6 bases). The CDR3 sequence is 14 residues long. Trimming pared 1 base from V and 2 bases from J, leaving 8 bases between. Germline CDR1 and CDR2: GTSNPN and SVGIG (reference sequence). CDR3 sequence reads: CAWSGDINTGELFF. Written as DNA, the CDR3 is TGTGCCTGGAGTGGGGACATCAACACCGGGGAGCTGTTTTTT.

Sample share makes this clone medium-sized. The genes are TRBV9 and TRBJ1-3; weak D call: TRBD1 (6 bases). Trimming removed 0 bases at V and 0 bases at J, with 16 bases between. Per germline, CDR1 SGDLS and CDR2 YYNGEE. CDR3 length: 18 amino acids. CDR3 protein: CASSVATRDTSSGNTIYF. As DNA, the CDR3 is TGTGCCAGCAGCGTAGCTACGAGGGACACCAGCTCTGGAAACACCATATATTTT.

This sequence joins TRBV7-2 and TRBJ1-3; maybe TRBD1 (6 bases). Germline CDR1 reads SGHTA; CDR2 reads FQGNSA. The CDR3 runs to 15 residues. Trimming removed 4 bases at V and 3 bases at J, with 13 bases between. CDR3 protein: CASSSPTGNGNTIYF. The CDR3 region has the DNA TGTGCCAGCAGCTCCCCGACAGGAAATGGAAACACCATATATTTT.

This clone was counted a single time. V gene TRBV19 combines with J gene TRBJ1-5, with D possibly TRBD1 on 5 matching bases. Germline V gene lookup returns CDR1 LNHDA and CDR2 SQIVND (reference sequence). The V and J ends lost 7 bases and 7 bases respectively, with 14 bases between them. There are 13 residues in the CDR3. The CDR3 DNA follows: TGTGCCAGTACCCCTAGTAAGGGGCAGCCCCAGCATTTT. It translates to CASTPSKGQPQHF.

This clone was found once. The gene calls are TRBV6-1 and TRBJ2-2, with 8 bases that match TRBD1. From germline, CDR1 is MNHNS and CDR2 SASEGT. J lost 1 base, V lost 6 bases, and 1 base had no gene match. This CDR3 has 14 amino acids. The CDR3 DNA follows: TGTGCCAGCAGGGGACAGGTGAACACCGGGGAGCTGTTTTTT. Its translation: CASRGQVNTGELFF.

This chain connects TRBV2 to TRBJ2-5; TRBD1 aligns across 9 bases. V shed 2 bases, J shed 1 base, and the junction held 2 bases outside the gene matches. This CDR3 comprises 15 residues. Germline CDR1 is SNHLY and CDR2 is FYNNEI. The CDR3 coding sequence is TGTGCCAGCAGTGAATCGACAGGGGGCCAAGAGACCCAGTACTTC. Translation gives CASSESTGGQETQYF.

The chain uses TRBV7-3 and TRBJ2-5; 7 bases are a match to TRBD1. Germline V lookup: CDR1 SGHTA, CDR2 FQGTGA. The CDR3 runs to 15 residues. Trimming removed 1 base from V and 5 bases from J; junction bases left unmatched: 7. In nucleotides, the CDR3 is TGTGCCAGCAGCTTAAACAGGGGCAACGGTGAGACCCAGTACTTC. Residues: CASSLNRGNGETQYF.

The chain is built from TRBV7-2 and TRBJ1-2, with 7 nucleotides matching TRBD1. V shed 2 bases, J shed 5 bases, and the junction held 8 bases outside the gene matches. There are 15 residues in the CDR3. Germline values: CDR1 SGHTA, CDR2 FQGNSA. This chain's CDR3 is CASSLNPGGEYGYTF. The CDR3, as DNA: TGTGCCAGCAGCTTAAATCCAGGGGGAGAGTATGGCTACACCTTC.

The chain couples TRBV7-6 to TRBJ2-2, with D unresolved. V lost 5 bases to trimming and J lost 0 bases, with 7 bases between them. There are 14 residues in the CDR3. CDR1 and CDR2 (germline): SGHVS, FNYEAQ. The CDR3 here is CASSPHTNTGELFF. CDR3 DNA sequence: TGTGCCAGCAGCCCCCACACGAACACCGGGGAGCTGTTTTTT. Variable domain in full (rest from reference TRBV7-6 and TRBJ2-2): GAGVSQSPRYKVTKRGQDVALRCDPISGHVSLYWYRQALGQGPEFLTYFNYEAQQDKSGLPNDRFSAERPEGSISTLTIQRTEQRDSAMYRCASSPHTNTGELFFGEGSRLTVL.

The rearrangement links TRBV6-1 to TRBJ1-4; perhaps TRBD1 as D (5 bases). Germline values: CDR1 MNHNS, CDR2 SASEGT. The CDR3 contains 15 residues. V was shortened by 0 bases and J by 8 bases, with 13 bases between the two germline ends. As DNA, the CDR3 is TGTGCCAGCAGTGAAGCGCAGGGAAGTTACGAAAAACTGTTTTTT. This codes for CASSEAQGSYEKLFF.

The rearrangement uses TRBV6-8 and TRBJ1-1, with D unclear. Germline V gene sequence: CDR1 MNHGY, CDR2 SAAAGT. This CDR3 has 9 amino acids. The V end lost 4 bases, the J end lost 11 bases, and 5 bases lay between the germline ends. The CDR3 coding sequence is TGTGCCAGCAGTTTAGTGGCTTTCTTT. Translation gives CASSLVAFF.

The gene calls are TRBV5-6 and TRBJ2-5, with 11 bases that match TRBD2. The CDR3 sequence is 16 residues long. V gave up 0 bases and J gave up 0 bases; unmatched junction bases: 1. Per the germline V gene, CDR1 is SGHDT and CDR2 is YYEEEE. The CDR3 DNA sequence: TGTGCCAGCAGCTTGGGACTAGCGGGGAACCAAGAGACCCAGTACTTC. This sequence encodes CASSLGLAGNQETQYF.

The chain is built from TRBV2 and TRBJ2-7, with a possible D match to TRBD1 (6 bases). The CDR3 spans 13 residues. V was cut by 4 bases and J by 5 bases, with 12 bases left in between. Germline V CDR1 and CDR2: SNHLY, FYNNEI. DNA of the CDR3: TGTGCCAGCAGTGCCACAGGGTTGAACGAGCAGTACTTC. It specifies CASSATGLNEQYF.

This clone appeared once. This chain uses TRBV5-6 with TRBJ1-2, with D possibly TRBD1 on 6 matching bases. The CDR3 loop spans 18 amino acids. CDR1 is SGHDT and CDR2 is YYEEEE in the germline V gene. V was cut by 0 bases and J by 4 bases, with 22 bases left in between. Written as DNA, the CDR3 is TGTGCCAGCAGCTTGGATCGGGGACAATCTAACGTAGGCTATGGCTACACCTTC. Translating it yields CASSLDRGQSNVGYGYTF.

This chain joins TRBV5-6 and TRBJ1-6; 10 positions match TRBD1. V dropped 4 bases and J dropped 7; count of bases not matched to a gene: 8. The CDR3 totals 16 residues. CDR1 and CDR2 (germline): SGHDT, YYEEEE. The chain's CDR3 is CASSPGTGDRNSPLHF. The CDR3 DNA follows: TGTGCCAGCAGCCCCGGGACAGGGGACAGGAATTCACCCCTCCACTTT.

Concerning this clone: Germline and junction disagree at one end, which may indicate a read error. V gene TRBV6-1 combines with J gene TRBJ2-1, with D maybe TRBD2 (6 bases). The CDR3 has 13 residues. Germline V gene sequence: CDR1 MNHNS, CDR2 SASEGT. Here the CDR3 reads CASSERLRGIGLF. Written as DNA, the CDR3 is TGTGCCAGCAGTGAAAGGCTACGGGGGATCGGACTCTTC.

This chain uses TRBV5-4 with TRBJ2-7, with D maybe TRBD1 (6 bases). The V end was cut by 4 bases, the J end by 5 bases, with 13 bases between. Germline CDR1 and CDR2: SGHNT and YYREEE (reference sequence). CDR3 size: 13 residues. The DNA for the CDR3 is TGTGCCAGCAGCGTGAGACAGGTCGACGAGCAGTACTTC. Protein product: CASSVRQVDEQYF.

The chain employs TRBV10-3 and TRBJ2-3, with 8 bases lining up with TRBD1. Looked up from germline, CDR1 is ENHRY and CDR2 is SYGVKD. V lost 3 bases to trimming and J lost 13 bases; unmatched junction nucleotides: 3. There are 11 residues in the CDR3. CDR3 in DNA: TGTGCCATCAGTGAAGAGGGACAGGAGTATTTT. Its protein product is CAISEEGQEYF.

The V and J genes are TRBV5-5 and TRBJ2-7; 8 bases line up with TRBD1. Germline trimming cut 0 bases from V and 7 bases from J; bases unmatched to any gene: 6. Germline V gene lookup returns CDR1 SGHKS and CDR2 YYEKEE (reference sequence). This CDR3 region has 14 residues. The CDR3 DNA follows: TGTGCCAGCAGCTTGGGGACAGGGAAGAGAGAGCAGTACTTC. It codes for CASSLGTGKREQYF.

This chain joins TRBV6-1 and TRBJ1-5, with TRBD1 matching over 8 bases. Looked up from germline, CDR1 is MNHNS and CDR2 is SASEGT. The ends lost 5 bases at V and 5 bases at J; junction bases unmatched: 5. The CDR3 totals 14 residues. CDR3 DNA sequence: TGTGCCAGCAGTCTGACAGGGGATTATCAGCCCCAGCATTTT. Its protein is CASSLTGDYQPQHF.

There are a few counts of this clone. The chain recombines TRBV4-1 with TRBJ1-2; TRBD1 might be the D (5 bases). Germline CDR1 reads MGHRA; CDR2 reads YSYEKL. V was cut by 1 base and J by 4 bases, with 16 bases left in between. The CDR3 spans 16 residues. The CDR3 here is CASSQVRDSVIYGYTF. For the CDR3, the DNA is TGCGCCAGCAGCCAAGTCCGAGACAGCGTTATCTATGGCTACACCTTC.